This TCR beta chain was documented in a study of blood T cell repertoires in COVID-19. TCRdb's copy holds only in-frame clones and misses some; the assay was immunoSEQ multiplex PCR. This sample yields over 250,000 clones, of which around 87% are seen a single time; under 2.5% belongs to the top ten. CDR1 SGHNT and CDR2 YYREEE come from the germline V gene (reference sequence). There are 16 residues in the CDR3. Between the trimmed V and J ends, which lost 3 bases and 8 bases, there was a span of 22 bases. This chain connects TRBV5-4 to TRBJ2-3; TRBD2 might be the D (6 bases). This sequence originates from a woman aged 45 to 65 with acute or convalescent COVID-19. Sequencing was performed on peripheral blood. CDR3 protein: CASSSPSSGDVGTQYF. CDR3 sequence (DNA): TGTGCCAGCAGCTCCCCGTCATCGGGGGACGTGGGTACGCAGTATTTT.